Reported below is one T cell receptor (beta chain). What it binds is not known. Sequenced by immunoSEQ multiplex PCR; TCRdb stores in-frame clones only, minus some. The repertoire consists of about 88,000 clones, with 94% occurring once and the leading ten covering around 0.19%. Deletions cut 6 bases from V and 13 bases from J, with 19 bases between. This CDR3 has 14 amino acids. Looked up from germline, CDR1 is MNHEY and CDR2 is SVGAGI. This record comes from a study of graft-versus-host responses after intestinal transplantation. Overall study findings and caveats: The marrow of recipients harbored GvH clones, and ileum or blood showed some of them first.

The rearrangement joins TRBV6-5 to TRBJ1-6; no firm D call. This material consisted of unstimulated CD4+ T cells sorted from spleen or lymph node cells, taken before transplant. The TCR originated in a human donor who was the organ donor for an intestinal transplant. The CDR3 bases are TGTGCCAGCAGCAAGTCGACCGCATATGGTCCCCTCCACTTT. Amino acid sequence: CASSKSTAYGPLHF.